A single sample gave rise to the 25 T cell receptor beta chains below, sequenced in a study of control samples from healthy donors and cancer patients. Clones were sequenced by immunoSEQ multiplex PCR, and TCRdb holds only the in-frame ones, with some missing. The sample has roughly 100,000 clones, roughly 92% seen once. Sequenced: blood. Receptor source: a human donor in good health. The donor label of this sample is uncertain.

This clone has a handful of counts. The chain combines TRBV6-4 with TRBJ2-2; D perhaps matches TRBD1 (6 bases). Trimming removed 6 bases from V and 1 base from J, with 9 bases in between. Germline CDR1 is MRHNA and CDR2 is SNTAGT. The CDR3 has 14 amino acids. The CDR3 region has the DNA TGTGCCAGCAGCCAGGGGAGGAACACCGGGGAGCTGTTTTTT. It specifies CASSQGRNTGELFF.

The CDR3 bases are TGTGCCATAGGCTCCCAATGGGCAGGGATTATGAACACTGAAGCTTTCTTT. Translation: CAIGSQWAGIMNTEAFF. The chain has TRBV7-9 and TRBJ1-1; tentative D call: TRBD1 (5 bases). The V gene lost 10 bases and the J gene lost 0 bases, with 24 bases spanning the gap. The CDR3 contains 17 residues. Germline V gene data show CDR1 as SEHNR and CDR2 as FQNEAQ (reference sequence).

V gene TRBV4-3 combines with J gene TRBJ2-3; D is possibly TRBD2 (5 bases). The CDR3 has 16 residues. Germline CDR1 is LGHNA and CDR2 is YSLEER. Trimming took off 0 bases at V and 5 bases at J, with 15 bases between the two ends. DNA of the CDR3: TGCGCCAGCAGCCAAGACTTCGTGGCTAGCCGAGATACGCAGTATTTT. Translating it yields CASSQDFVASRDTQYF.

Concerning this clone: Other DNA sequences in this specimen translate into the identical CDR3. The chain couples TRBV5-1 to TRBJ1-5; 8 bases map to TRBD1. Germline-derived CDR1 and CDR2 are SGHRS and YFSETQ. The CDR3 is 13 amino acids. Unmatched junction bases numbered 0, after V lost 2 bases and J lost 5 bases. The CDR3 nucleotides are TGCGCCAGCAGCTTACAGGGGGATCAGCCCCAGCATTTT. It translates to CASSLQGDQPQHF.

The rearrangement uses TRBV5-1 and TRBJ2-2; TRBD2 agrees at 7 bases. CDR1 SGHRS and CDR2 YFSETQ come from the germline V gene. CDR3 length equals 16 residues. With V trimmed by 1 base and J by 1 base, 4 bases remained unmatched. CDR3 nucleotide sequence: TGCGCCAGCAGCTTGACACAGCGGGGGAACACCGGGGAGCTGTTTTTT. Translated, it gives CASSLTQRGNTGELFF.

The chain has TRBV4-1 and TRBJ2-5; tentative D call: TRBD1 (5 bases). V was cut by 3 bases and J by 3 bases, with 17 bases left in between. Germline lookup yields CDR1 MGHRA and CDR2 YSYEKL. The CDR3 runs 16 residues. In DNA, the CDR3 is TGCGCCAGCAGCCAGGCCCTAGGGGCGGCGGAAGAGACCCAGTACTTC. This sequence encodes CASSQALGAAEETQYF.

The genes are TRBV6-5 and TRBJ2-7; D not resolved. CDR3 length: 12 residues. Germline V gene sequence: CDR1 MNHEY, CDR2 SVGAGI. The V and J ends lost 5 bases and 7 bases respectively, with 12 bases between them. The CDR3 region has the DNA TGTGCCAGCAGTCCAAATGGAAGGGAGCAGTACTTC. Encoded protein: CASSPNGREQYF.

The CDR3 DNA reads as TGTGCCAGCAGCTCAAGGACAGGGGATAATTCACCCCTCCACTTT. Translation gives CASSSRTGDNSPLHF. The rearrangement links TRBV11-2 to TRBJ1-6; 9 positions agree with TRBD1. V was clipped by 4 bases and J by 5 bases; unmatched bases: 3. The CDR3 covers 15 residues. CDR1 is SGHAT, CDR2 FQNNGV, per germline.

This chain connects TRBV30 to TRBJ1-4; D gene ambiguous. Germline V gives CDR1 GTSNPN, CDR2 SVGIG (reference sequence). Between the trimmed V and J ends, which lost 0 bases and 4 bases, there was a span of 9 bases. This CDR3 spans 14 amino acids. The CDR3 loop is CAWSVLGNNEKLFF. The CDR3 region has the DNA TGTGCCTGGAGTGTACTGGGTAATAATGAAAAACTGTTTTTT.

The CDR3 reads CASSQNRGPGNTIYF. The CDR3 nucleotides read TGTGCCAGCAGCCAAAACAGGGGGCCGGGAAACACCATATATTTT. The rearrangement uses TRBV13 and TRBJ1-3; TRBD1 aligns across 9 bases. The V and J ends lost 5 bases and 4 bases, in that order; junction bases with no gene match: 6. Looked up from germline, CDR1 is PRHDT and CDR2 is FYEKMQ (reference sequence). This CDR3 spans 15 amino acids. Full variable domain (outside the CDR3, taken from reference TRBV13 and TRBJ1-3): AAGVIQSPRHLIKEKRETATLKCYPIPRHDTVYWYQQGPGQDPQFLISFYEKMQSDKGSIPDRFSAQQFSDYHSELNMSSLELGDSALYFCASSQNRGPGNTIYFGEGSWLTVV.

J is TRBJ2-7 and V is TRBV13; 15 bases are a match to TRBD2. The germline CDR1 and CDR2 sequences are PRHDT and FYEKMQ (reference sequence). This CDR3 comprises 16 residues. Trimming at V came to 6 bases and at J to 3 bases, leaving 6 bases not matched to a gene. CDR3 DNA sequence: TGTGCCAGCAGTCTCGGGACTAGCGGGGGGAACTACGAGCAGTACTTC. Translation gives CASSLGTSGGNYEQYF.

CDR3 DNA: TGTGCCAGTAGTATAGCGGGACATTTCTATGGCTACACCTTC. Translating gives CASSIAGHFYGYTF. The chain uses TRBV19 and TRBJ1-2, with D tentatively TRBD1 (6 bases). V was shortened by 1 base and J by 4 bases, with 10 bases between the two germline ends. Germline V CDR1 and CDR2: LNHDA, SQIVND (reference sequence). The CDR3 is 14 residues long.

Comment on this clone: A much more abundant neighbour one base away suggests this may be a read error. The CDR3 nucleotides are TGCGCCAACAGCCTTGGTCAGGATACGCAGTATTTT. Amino acid sequence: CANSLGQDTQYF. The genes are TRBV4-1 and TRBJ2-3; D call uncertain. The germline gives CDR1 MGHRA, CDR2 YSYEKL. The CDR3 totals 12 residues.

The rearrangement joins TRBV27 to TRBJ1-1; 8 bases map to TRBD1. In germline, CDR1 is MNHEY, CDR2 SMNVEV (reference sequence). The CDR3 has 14 residues. V gave up 2 bases and J gave up 7 bases; unmatched junction bases: 6. In nucleotides, the CDR3 is TGTGCCAGCAGTTTAGCAGGGGGCCACCTTGAAGCTTTCTTT. Translation: CASSLAGGHLEAFF.

The J gene is TRBJ2-3, the V gene TRBV4-3; 8 nucleotides agree with TRBD2. Per the germline V gene, CDR1 is LGHNA and CDR2 is YSLEER. Trimming removed 0 bases from V and 3 bases from J; junction bases left unmatched: 14. The CDR3 loop spans 19 amino acids. Here the CDR3 reads CASSQEGGFSGARTDTQYF. CDR3 nucleotides: TGCGCCAGCAGCCAAGAAGGAGGGTTTAGCGGGGCGAGGACAGATACGCAGTATTTT.

The chain uses TRBV7-9 and TRBJ1-2; D is unclear. The CDR3 sequence is 15 residues long. Trimming pared 0 bases from V and 2 bases from J, leaving 10 bases between. Germline-derived CDR1 and CDR2 are SEHNR and FQNEAQ (reference sequence). In nucleotides, the CDR3 is TGTGCCAGCAGCTTAGCGGCCGGGCAAAACTATGGCTACACCTTC. This translates into CASSLAAGQNYGYTF.

The J gene is TRBJ1-2, the V gene TRBV5-1, with 7 bases fitting TRBD1. The J segment lost 8 bases and the V segment lost 3 bases, leaving 10 bases of the junction unmatched. In germline, CDR1 is SGHRS, CDR2 YFSETQ. CDR3 size: 14 residues. In DNA form, the CDR3 reads TGCGCCAGCAGCTGGCAGGGGACAGAGAGGGGCTACACCTTC. This gives the protein CASSWQGTERGYTF.

A word on this clone: Other DNA sequences from this sample encode an identical CDR3 as well. The chain couples TRBV19 to TRBJ2-7; 8 nucleotides match TRBD1. The germline CDR1 and CDR2 sequences are LNHDA and SQIVND (reference sequence). Germline trimming cut 6 bases from V and 2 bases from J; bases unmatched to any gene: 6. The CDR3 extends over 14 amino acids. The CDR3 is CASRPGQGAYEQYF. In DNA form, the CDR3 reads TGTGCCAGTAGACCCGGACAGGGAGCCTACGAGCAGTACTTC. The full variable domain, with the rest looked up from reference TRBV19 and TRBJ2-7, is DGGITQSPKYLFRKEGQNVTLSCEQNLNHDAMYWYRQDPGQGLRLIYYSQIVNDFQKGDIAEGYSVSREKKESFPLTVTSAQKNPTAFYLCASRPGQGAYEQYFGPGTRLTVT.

The V call is TRBV9, the J call TRBJ2-5; 9 nucleotides line up with TRBD2. This CDR3 has 16 residues. Germline assignment: CDR1 SGDLS and CDR2 YYNGEE. V shed 0 bases, J shed 3 bases, and the junction held 6 bases outside the gene matches. The CDR3 here is CASSVGSGGTEETQYF. For the CDR3, the DNA is TGTGCCAGCAGCGTAGGTAGCGGGGGAACGGAAGAGACCCAGTACTTC.

The rearrangement uses TRBV20-1 and TRBJ1-1, with unresolved D. The CDR3 is 10 residues long. V lost 3 bases, J lost 6 bases, and 5 bases lay in between. Per germline, CDR1 DFQATT and CDR2 SNEGSKA (reference sequence). CDR3: CSARWAEAFF. In DNA form, the CDR3 reads TGCAGTGCTAGGTGGGCTGAAGCTTTCTTT.

The rearrangement uses TRBV4-1 and TRBJ1-4, with 7 bases lining up with TRBD1. Trimming at V came to 4 bases and at J to 0 bases, leaving 5 bases not matched to a gene. The CDR3 covers 16 residues. The germline V gene has CDR1 MGHRA and CDR2 YSYEKL. CDR3 protein: CASSPIGQATNEKLFF. The CDR3 coding sequence is TGCGCCAGCAGCCCGATTGGACAGGCAACTAATGAAAAACTGTTTTTT.

The chain combines TRBV4-1 with TRBJ2-1, with TRBD2 matching 11 bases. Germline V CDR1 and CDR2: MGHRA, YSYEKL. The ends lost 1 base at V and 4 bases at J; junction bases unmatched: 6. This CDR3 has 17 amino acids. The CDR3 is CASSQVLAGGEYNEQFF. CDR3 DNA sequence: TGCGCCAGCAGCCAAGTGCTAGCGGGGGGTGAGTACAATGAGCAGTTCTTC.

The V and J genes are TRBV9 and TRBJ1-3, with D maybe TRBD1 (6 bases). CDR1 is SGDLS, CDR2 YYNGEE, per germline. The CDR3 covers 15 residues. V gave up 4 bases and J gave up 4 bases, with 15 bases separating them. CDR3 loop: CASSRWTDQGNTIYF. DNA of the CDR3: TGTGCCAGCAGCCGATGGACAGATCAAGGAAACACCATATATTTT. Supplemented by reference TRBV9 and TRBJ1-3, the full variable domain reads DSGVTQTPKHLITATGQRVTLRCSPRSGDLSVYWYQQSLDQGLQFLIQYYNGEERAKGNILERFSAQQFPDLHSELNLSSLELGDSALYFCASSRWTDQGNTIYFGEGSWLTVV.

CDR3 sequence (DNA): TGTGCCAGTAGTGCGCCGGGACCTTCGAATTCACCCCTCCACTTT. This translates into CASSAPGPSNSPLHF. The V call is TRBV19, the J call TRBJ1-6; D may be TRBD1 (5 bases). This CDR3 is built from 15 residues. Germline V gene sequence: CDR1 LNHDA, CDR2 SQIVND (reference sequence). Trimming stripped 5 bases from V and 7 bases from J, with 15 bases between.

The gene calls are TRBV7-9 and TRBJ1-1, with D tentatively TRBD1 (6 bases). The CDR3 is 15 amino acids. From germline, CDR1 is SEHNR and CDR2 FQNEAQ (reference sequence). V dropped 3 bases and J dropped 2 bases, with 13 bases sitting between them. Written as DNA, the CDR3 is TGTGCCAGCAGCTTGGGGGCGGAAGCAAACACTGAAGCTTTCTTT. Its translation: CASSLGAEANTEAFF.